The sequence of this TCR beta chain was determined in a study of T-cell memory formation after mild COVID-19. 5'RACE with constant-segment primers built TCRalpha and TCRbeta cDNA libraries with UMIs. TCRdb used MiXCR to reprocess the 5' RACE reads, holding one entry per CDR3 protein. The table shows about 470,000 distinct CDR3 sequences, with 25% occurring only once. The germline gives CDR1 ENHRY, CDR2 SYGVKD. The germline V and J ends were trimmed by 7 bases and 2 bases, with 15 bases remaining between them. The CDR3 length is 14 residues. About this clonotype itself: Its antigen is not identified.

General study results and limits: Pre-infection memory held some responding clones, suggesting pre-existing cross-reactive T cells responded.

The sample was PBMCs or a T cell subset sorted from them (not recorded which). The gene calls are TRBV10-3 and TRBJ2-7; D is undetermined. The receptor comes from an adult woman who had mild COVID-19 (a few samples of this study predate the infection). Cell type and time point are not known. The CDR3 DNA is TGTGCCATCAAGCCGACTCAAGGGACCTACGAGCAGTACTTC. Amino acids: CAIKPTQGTYEQYF.